This T cell receptor beta chain was found in a study of T cell responses to AZD1222 COVID-19 vaccine. Study-wide points: Repertoire sampling occurred only after the peak T cell response. Most donors were white British, females outnumbered males, and clonal diversity was possibly underestimated. Recipients of two AZD1222 doses showed rising Spike-specific TCR breadth and depth. Among those given AZD1222, only five or six were seropositive at baseline.

This clone was found a few times. Its antigen is undetermined. Using immunoSEQ multiplex PCR, the repertoire was profiled, and TCRdb retains in-frame clones only, with some absent. Here the sample spans 150,000 to 170,000 clones, more than 90% being singletons. Sequencing used peripheral blood, obtained on day 0 of AZD1222 vaccination. This receptor was obtained from an adult in good health.

The CDR3 DNA sequence: TGCAGCGTTAGTTTGGAGAACTCTGGAAACACCATATATTTT. Its translation: CSVSLENSGNTIYF. The V call is TRBV29-1, the J call TRBJ1-3, with D unclear. Per the germline V gene, CDR1 is SQVTM and CDR2 is ANQGSEA. The CDR3 runs 14 residues. Trimming left V 5 bases short and J 0 bases short, with 11 bases between.